Reported below is one TCR beta chain. Germline V gives CDR1 SGHTA, CDR2 FQGTGA. The CDR3 consists of 16 residues. J lost 4 bases, V lost 1 base, and 9 bases had no gene match. It was during active infection that Seattle patients were enrolled and then longitudinally followed. Per the authors' pipeline: Estimation of nucleated cell counts was performed using reference gene primer amplification. Method: immunoSEQ multiplex PCR; TCRdb's copy keeps in-frame clones and lacks some. V, J and clone size are those of that table, while D and trimming were read from the DNA. The sample consists of 250,000 to 350,000 clones, 65% to 85% of them appearing once. The sample originates from a study of blood T cell repertoires in COVID-19. Background on the study: In each case, the material was cDNA or gDNA derived from T cells, B-cell-depleted T cells, or PBMCs.

Material: peripheral blood. The V and J genes are TRBV7-3 and TRBJ1-1; the match to TRBD1 covers 7 bases. The clonotype comes from a human donor with COVID-19, enrolled during active disease. The donor label of this sample is uncertain. The CDR3 DNA sequence: TGTGCCAGCAGCTTAAAGGGGGCACCCGGCGGCACTGAAGCTTTCTTT. Its protein is CASSLKGAPGGTEAFF.